A selection of T cell receptor beta chains follows, all from one sample in a study of CD8+CD57+ T cells in acquired aplastic anemia. A single record per CDR3 protein comes from TCRdb applying MiXCR to the reads. The sample lists a few hundred thousand distinct CDR3 sequences, 30% to 35% occurring once. Sequencing was done on a sample of sorted CD4+, CD8+, or CD8+CD57+ T cells (not recorded which) from PBMCs. The receptor source for this set is a human donor in good health, serving as a control. Each CDR3 is given with its conserved first and last residue. A D gene is named only where the DNA matches it firmly. A row's size may be missing; if present it is once, few, many or a size class.

clone_size | j_call | d_call | v_call | cdr3_aa | cdr3_nt
few | TRBJ2-1 | . | TRBV20-1 | CSIHPLEGSYNEQFF | TGCAGCATCCATCCATTAGAGGGCTCCTACAATGAGCAGTTCTTC
. | TRBJ1-1 | . | TRBV6-2/TRBV6-3 | CASRARVPPTEAFF | TGTGCCAGCAGGGCCAGAGTACCGCCCACTGAAGCTTTCTTT
. | TRBJ1-1 | . | TRBV24-1 | CATSSSSSESGTEAFF | TGTGCCACCAGTTCATCCTCTTCAGAGTCGGGCACTGAAGCTTTCTTT
. | TRBJ2-1 | TRBD1 | TRBV9 | CASSQGDRQANEQFF | TGTGCCAGCAGCCAAGGGGACAGGCAAGCCAATGAGCAGTTCTTC
once | TRBJ1-5 | TRBD1 | TRBV15 | CATSSPTRTGVPQHF | TGTGCCACCAGCAGCCCGACCCGGACAGGGGTCCCCCAACATTTT
. | TRBJ1-6 | TRBD1 | TRBV5-4 | CASSLVRRTGDVGDNSPPHF | TGTGCCAGCAGCTTGGTGCGCCGGACAGGTGATGTGGGAGACAATTCACCCCCCCACTTT
many | TRBJ2-5 | TRBD1 | TRBV2 | CASSRTGRQETQYF | TGTGCCAGCAGTCGGACAGGGAGACAAGAGACCCAGTACTTC
many | TRBJ1-2 | . | TRBV15 | CATSRDVANYGYTF | TGTGCCACCAGCAGAGATGTGGCGAACTATGGCTACACCTTC
many | TRBJ1-2 | TRBD1 | TRBV20-1 | CIPGGTGNGYTF | TGCATCCCGGGGGGGACAGGGAACGGCTACACCTTC
once | TRBJ2-1 | . | TRBV2 | CASRDIYYEQFF | TGTGCCAGCCGGGACATTTACTATGAGCAGTTCTTC
. | TRBJ2-3 | . | TRBV5-1 | CPSSLAGTDTQYF | TGCCCCAGCAGCTTGGCGGGAACAGATACGCAGTATTTT
few | TRBJ2-5 | TRBD2 | TRBV10-3 | CAISEMGGQETQYF | TGTGCCATCAGTGAGATGGGAGGGCAAGAGACCCAGTACTTC
many | TRBJ1-2 | . | TRBV5-4 | CASSAGTAYGYTF | TGTGCCAGCAGCGCCGGGACGGCCTATGGCTACACCTTC
once | TRBJ1-2 | . | TRBV19 | CASSMAGLTASYGYTF | TGTGCCAGTAGCATGGCGGGTCTTACCGCGTCCTATGGCTACACCTTC
many | TRBJ1-2 | . | TRBV3-1 | CASSPYRRLYGYTF | TGTGCCAGCAGCCCGTACAGGAGACTCTATGGCTACACCTTC
. | TRBJ1-2 | . | TRBV6-5 | CASSYSRDTYGYTF | TGTGCCAGCAGTTATTCCAGGGACACCTATGGCTACACCTTC